The following is a TCR beta chain sequence with its context. What it binds is not known. This record comes from a study of T cell responses to AZD1222 COVID-19 vaccine. Study-level points and caveats: At baseline, seropositivity was found in only a handful of AZD1222 recipients.

TCRdb's copy holds only in-frame clones and misses some; the assay was immunoSEQ multiplex PCR. In the table there are 90,000 to 95,000 clones, approximately 90% of which are singletons. Germline V gives CDR1 SGDLS, CDR2 YYNGEE. Trimming removed 0 bases at V and 6 bases at J, with 12 bases between. The CDR3 extends over 15 amino acids. V gene TRBV9 combines with J gene TRBJ1-4; tentative D call: TRBD1 (6 bases). The sequence was collected from an adult in good health. This specimen was peripheral blood, taken on day 0 of AZD1222 vaccination. This CDR3 reads CASSVGGATDEKLFF. CDR3 nucleotide sequence: TGTGCCAGCAGCGTAGGGGGGGCGACAGATGAAAAACTGTTTTTT.